The 6 T cell receptor beta chains given below trace back to one sample, sequenced in a study of blood T cell repertoires in COVID-19. TCRdb keeps only in-frame clones here, not all; method: immunoSEQ multiplex PCR. The sample consists of about 230,000 clones, roughly 80% of them appearing once. Sequenced: peripheral blood. The receptors here all came from a woman aged 50 to 60 with acute or convalescent COVID-19.

The rearrangement links TRBV11-1 to TRBJ1-1; D is unclear. V was clipped by 1 base and J by 8 bases, with 14 bases between them. This CDR3 region has 14 residues. The germline gives CDR1 SGHAT, CDR2 FQDESV (reference sequence). CDR3 loop: CASSLVGSGAEAFF. The CDR3 coding sequence is TGTGCCAGCAGCTTAGTGGGGTCGGGAGCCGAAGCTTTCTTT.

To note about this clone: Other DNA sequences in the same sample also yield this CDR3. CDR3 sequence reads: CASSLGQGNSPLHF. The CDR3 nucleotides read TGCGCCAGCAGCCTGGGACAGGGGAATTCACCCCTCCACTTT. This rearrangement joins TRBV5-1 to TRBJ1-6, with 10 bases that match TRBD1. The V gene end was trimmed by 4 bases and the J gene end by 7 bases; junction bases not matched to a gene: 2. From germline, CDR1 is SGHRS and CDR2 YFSETQ. CDR3 length equals 14 residues. The variable domain in full, completed from reference TRBV5-1 and TRBJ1-6, reads KAGVTQTPRYLIKTRGQQVTLSCSPISGHRSVSWYQQTPGQGLQFLFEYFSETQRNKGNFPGRFSGRQFSNSRSEMNVSTLELGDSALYLCASSLGQGNSPLHFGNGTRLTVT.

This chain links TRBV24-1 with TRBJ2-6; 10 positions match TRBD1. The germline CDR1 and CDR2 sequences are KGHDR and SFDVKD. The CDR3 extends over 15 amino acids. J was trimmed by 2 bases and V by 10 bases; bases with no gene match: 4. The CDR3 spells CATSGTGAGANVLTF. The DNA for the CDR3 is TGTGCCACATCGGGGACAGGGGCTGGGGCCAACGTCCTGACTTTC.

The chain uses TRBV5-1 and TRBJ2-1; tentative D call: TRBD2 (6 bases). V lost 4 bases and J 5 bases, leaving 16 bases between the germline ends. The length of the CDR3 is 15 residues. Germline V gives CDR1 SGHRS, CDR2 YFSETQ. CDR3 coding DNA: TGCGCCAGCAGCCCGGGGACTCTTGGGGACAATGAGCAGTTCTTC. This translates into CASSPGTLGDNEQFF.

This clone turned up a few times. The chain couples TRBV2 to TRBJ1-5, with D possibly being TRBD1 (6 bases). Deletions cut 3 bases from V and 2 bases from J, with 8 bases between. The germline V gene encodes CDR1 SNHLY and CDR2 FYNNEI. The CDR3 has 14 residues. CDR3 bases: TGTGCCAGCAGTGACAGGGGAGGCAATCAGCCCCAGCATTTT. Translating it yields CASSDRGGNQPQHF.

About this clone itself: Other DNA variants within this sample encode the same CDR3. The rearrangement links TRBV4-3 to TRBJ1-2; D gene unclear. This CDR3 comprises 13 residues. Germline V gives CDR1 LGHNA, CDR2 YSLEER. The V gene lost 0 bases and the J gene lost 8 bases, with 10 bases spanning the gap. CDR3 sequence: CASSQDPLRGYTF. CDR3 nucleotide sequence: TGCGCCAGCAGCCAAGATCCCCTACGCGGCTACACCTTC.